This entry lists 18 T cell receptor beta chains sequenced from one sample in a study of molecular identifiers for immune sequencing clone quantification. Each CDR3 protein gets one entry after TCRdb re-called the PCR reads with MiXCR. The table has 85,000 to 100,000 distinct CDR3 sequences, approximately 24% seen once. Source material: naive CD8+ T cells from blood, with Jurkat cell RNA spiked in. Subset here: FACS-sorted CD8+CD4-CCR7+CD45RA+ naive T cells. These receptors were collected from a human donor in good health. Some libraries in this study had Jurkat cell RNA spiked in.

As for this clonotype: This may stem from a read error, because a much larger clone lies one nucleotide away. The chain has TRBV12-3 or TRBV12-4 and TRBJ2-5; possible D gene TRBD1, 5 bases. This CDR3 contains 14 residues. The V and J ends lost 8 bases and 2 bases respectively, with 15 bases between them. The CDR3 region has the DNA TGTGCCAGCGGTTCCCCAGGGTGGCAAGAGACCCAGTACTTC. Its protein is CASGSPGWQETQYF.

With regard to this clonotype: A much bigger clone sits one base away, suggesting this may be a read error. V and J are TRBV10-3 and TRBJ2-3, with a possible D match to TRBD2 (6 bases). The ends were cut back, 2 bases at V and 3 bases at J, with 12 bases in the middle. Germline V gives CDR1 ENHRY, CDR2 SYGVKD. The CDR3 loop spans 15 amino acids. CDR3 bases: TGTGCCATCAGTGAGCCGTCAGGAGGGACAGATACGCAGTATTTT. Translation: CAISEPSGGTDTQYF.

The chain recombines TRBV29-1 with TRBJ2-1; the D is unclear. The CDR3 consists of 18 residues. Per the germline V gene, CDR1 is SQVTM and CDR2 is ANQGSEA. The V gene lost 1 base and the J gene lost 1 base, with 20 bases spanning the gap. The CDR3 loop reads CSVEGVNSRSGSYNEQFF. The CDR3 nucleotides are TGCAGCGTTGAAGGGGTAAATAGCAGGAGTGGGTCCTACAATGAGCAGTTCTTC.

This clonotype has at least ten counts. The chain joins TRBV29-1 to TRBJ2-2; the match to TRBD1 covers 10 bases. V dropped 6 bases and J dropped 5; count of bases not matched to a gene: 3. CDR3 size: 13 residues. Germline-derived CDR1 and CDR2 are SQVTM and ANQGSEA. DNA for the CDR3: TGCAGCGTCGGGACAGGGGAAACCGGGGAGCTGTTTTTT. Translation gives CSVGTGETGELFF.

This clonotype was picked up a small number of times. The rearrangement links TRBV20-1 to TRBJ2-7, with 11 bases identical to TRBD1. This CDR3 comprises 14 residues. From germline, CDR1 is DFQATT and CDR2 SNEGSKA (reference sequence). The V segment lost 0 bases and the J segment 4 bases; nucleotides outside the gene matches: 2. The chain's CDR3 is CSAREGQGAYEQYF. DNA for the CDR3: TGCAGTGCTAGAGAAGGACAGGGGGCTTACGAGCAGTACTTC.

The chain carries TRBV5-6 and TRBJ2-7, with 13 nucleotides matching TRBD2. The CDR3 runs to 18 residues. J was trimmed by 3 bases and V by 0 bases; bases with no gene match: 9. In germline, CDR1 is SGHDT, CDR2 YYEEEE. The CDR3 protein is CASSLGGLAGAGYYEQYF. CDR3 sequence (DNA): TGTGCCAGCAGCTTGGGAGGACTAGCGGGAGCGGGGTACTACGAGCAGTACTTC.

This clonotype has more than one count but fewer than ten. J is TRBJ2-7 and V is TRBV27; unclear D gene. CDR3 length equals 13 residues. From germline, CDR1 is MNHEY and CDR2 SMNVEV (reference sequence). V shed 3 bases and J shed 3 bases, with 9 bases lying between them. The CDR3 sequence is CASSFKLNYEQYF. Written as DNA, the CDR3 is TGTGCCAGCAGTTTTAAGCTAAACTACGAGCAGTACTTC.

This clonotype has at least ten counts. The rearrangement links TRBV30 to TRBJ1-1; 8 bases are shared with TRBD1. The CDR3 totals 11 residues. The germline CDR1 and CDR2 sequences are GTSNPN and SVGIG (reference sequence). Unmatched junction bases numbered 4, after V lost 7 bases and J lost 6 bases. CDR3 in amino acids: CASSTGAEAFF. The CDR3 region has the DNA TGTGCCTCCTCGACAGGGGCTGAAGCTTTCTTT.

This clonotype was counted many times. This sequence joins TRBV7-9 and TRBJ2-7; tentative D call: TRBD2 (7 bases). The V gene's germline CDR1 is SEHNR and CDR2 FQNEAQ (reference sequence). This CDR3 has 15 residues. Trimming stripped 3 bases from V and 6 bases from J, with 18 bases between. CDR3 DNA: TGTGCCAGCAGCTTTTCCCCCGGGGGGCCCGGCGAGCAGTACTTC. This sequence encodes CASSFSPGGPGEQYF.

This clonotype was counted at least ten times. The chain couples TRBV4-3 to TRBJ2-7; D is uncertain. Trimming pared 0 bases from V and 2 bases from J, leaving 14 bases between. The germline V gene has CDR1 LGHNA and CDR2 YSLEER. The CDR3 sequence is 16 residues long. For the CDR3, the DNA is TGCGCCAGCAGCCAAGATAGGTACGCCAGTACCTACGAGCAGTACTTC. Its translation: CASSQDRYASTYEQYF.

This sequence joins TRBV29-1 and TRBJ2-1; D call uncertain. V dropped 3 bases and J dropped 4 bases, with 19 bases sitting between them. From germline, CDR1 is SQVTM and CDR2 ANQGSEA. The CDR3 is 16 amino acids. The CDR3 DNA sequence: TGCAGCGTTGAGGGCTTAACAGTGGGTCAATACAATGAGCAGTTCTTC. It encodes CSVEGLTVGQYNEQFF.

There are many counts of this clonotype. This rearrangement joins TRBV12-3 or TRBV12-4 to TRBJ1-1; a weak D match, TRBD1 (5 bases). This CDR3 contains 12 residues. The V end lost 10 bases, the J end lost 2 bases, and 11 bases lay between the germline ends. CDR3 sequence (DNA): TGTGCCACCCGGGACGGTAACACTGAAGCTTTCTTT. It encodes CATRDGNTEAFF.

Of note for this clonotype: The junction differs from germline at one of its ends, possibly a read error. The rearrangement uses TRBV20-1 and TRBJ1-3, with D hard to call. The germline V gene encodes CDR1 DFQATT and CDR2 SNEGSKA (reference sequence). This CDR3 is 14 amino acids long. The CDR3 DNA follows: TGCAGTGCTGGAGTACCGGGATCTGGAAACACCATACATTTT. This codes for CSAGVPGSGNTIHF.

This clonotype has just one count. The CDR3 does not close with the conserved phenylalanine or tryptophan, likely indicating a read error. Because the CDR3's place on the DNA is in doubt, the DNA is left out and the CDR3 is given as listed by TCRdb. The chain carries TRBV28 and TRBJ2-3; the table's D call of TRBD1 was not tested on the DNA. In germline, CDR1 is MDHEN, CDR2 SYDVKM. The CDR3 is 16 amino acids long, termini counted. Here the CDR3 reads CASIPEGEWGTDTQYL.

This clonotype was seen ten or more times. The genes are TRBV6-2 or TRBV6-3 and TRBJ2-2; weak D call: TRBD1 (5 bases). The CDR3 contains 11 residues. V gave up 6 bases and J gave up 6 bases, with 5 bases separating them. Per germline, CDR1 MNHEY and CDR2 SVGEGT. DNA for the CDR3: TGTGCCAGCAGGGGGCCCGGGGAGCTGTTTTTT. Translating gives CASRGPGELFF.

A note on this clonotype: This may be a read error, as it is one base from a much larger clone. Since no conserved phenylalanine or tryptophan closes the CDR3, a read error is the likely cause. The genes are TRBV20-1 and TRBJ2-7; 8 bases match TRBD2. The germline gives CDR1 DFQATT, CDR2 SNEGSKA (reference sequence). The CDR3 consists of 15 residues. V lost 4 bases to trimming and J lost 1 base; unmatched junction nucleotides: 9. The CDR3 DNA sequence: TGCAGTGCTACCATACTAGCGGATGTTTCCTACGAGCAGTACTTA. Residues: CSATILADVSYEQYL.

This clonotype was seen only a few times. A read error may account for a junction end that differs from germline. J is TRBJ1-1 and V is TRBV14, with D perhaps TRBD1 (5 bases). Looked up from germline, CDR1 is SGHDN and CDR2 is FVKESK. CDR3 length equals 18 residues. CDR3 DNA: TGTGCCAGCAGCCAAGGCCGGACGGTAGACCCTTGGGGCACTGGAGCTTTCTTT. Protein: CASSQGRTVDPWGTGAFF.

A note on this clonotype: A read error may be the cause here, since a much bigger clone is one base away. V is TRBV5-3 and J is TRBJ2-5; unclear D gene. TRBV5-3 is noted as an ORF with a role that remains uncertain. This CDR3 contains 13 residues. The CDR3 DNA reads TGTGCCAGCAGCCCCACCGAGGAAGAGACCCTGTACTTC. This translates into CASSPTEEETLYF.